These 27 T cell receptor beta chains were all obtained from the same sample, sequenced in a study of human T cells and chemical hapten exposure. Time point reported: patch test 1, 2 weeks after DPC sensitization. Treatment reported: therapeutic diphenylcyclopropenone sensitization with weekly scalp DPC. TCRdb recomputed calls from the RACE reads with MiXCR, one row per CDR3 protein. The sample yields around 340,000 distinct CDR3 sequences, 5.5% to 8% seen once. Material: whole blood, obtained in connection with sensitization to the hapten diphenylcyclopropenone (DPC). These receptors were collected from a woman aged 18-29 years with alopecia areata. Some clones in this sample may be carry-over from other donors' samples.

This clonotype was found a few times. The V and J genes are TRBV10-3 and TRBJ2-1; unclear D gene. Trimming took 11 bases from V and 8 from J, leaving 22 bases between them. Germline V lookup: CDR1 ENHRY, CDR2 SYGVKD. The CDR3 is 14 residues long. CDR3 protein: CAFTLPDNPDEQFF. For the CDR3, the DNA is TGTGCCTTTACCTTGCCTGACAACCCGGATGAGCAGTTCTTC.

The chain combines TRBV28 with TRBJ1-1, with 7 bases aligning to TRBD1. Trimming took 4 bases from V and 5 from J; bases not matched to a gene: 7. Per the germline V gene, CDR1 is MDHEN and CDR2 is SYDVKM. The CDR3 extends over 14 amino acids. CDR3 DNA: TGTGCCAGCAGTTACATGGACAGGCTGACTGAAGCTTTCTTT. It codes for CASSYMDRLTEAFF. Combining the CDR3 with reference TRBV28 and TRBJ1-1 gives the whole variable domain DVKVTQSSRYLVKRTGEKVFLECVQDMDHENMFWYRQDPGLGLRLIYFSYDVKMKEKGDIPEGYSVSREKKERFSLILESASTNQTSMYLCASSYMDRLTEAFFGQGTRLTVV.

This clonotype was seen at least ten times. The chain employs TRBV6-2 or TRBV6-3 and TRBJ1-5; D is uncertain. The germline V gene encodes CDR1 MNHEY and CDR2 SVGEGT. V shed 0 bases and J shed 5 bases, with 5 bases lying between them. The CDR3 runs 13 residues. CDR3 loop: CASSYSRHQPQHF. The CDR3 DNA is TGTGCCAGCAGTTACTCCAGGCATCAGCCCCAGCATTTT.

This chain links TRBV6-5 with TRBJ2-3; maybe TRBD1 (7 bases). This CDR3 comprises 16 residues. The V end was cut by 4 bases, the J end by 0 bases, with 14 bases between. CDR1 and CDR2 from the germline V gene are MNHEY and SVGAGI. The CDR3 loop is CASSSYRGLSTDTQYF. CDR3 in DNA: TGTGCCAGCAGTTCCTACAGGGGACTCAGCACAGATACGCAGTATTTT.

The genes are TRBV28 and TRBJ2-7; D may correspond to TRBD1 or TRBD2 (5 bases each). The CDR3 extends over 15 amino acids. Looked up from germline, CDR1 is MDHEN and CDR2 is SYDVKM. Trimming removed 4 bases from V and 3 bases from J, with 16 bases in between. The CDR3 bases are TGTGCCAGCAGTTCCCCTCGGGACGGCTACTACGAGCAGTACTTC. This encodes CASSSPRDGYYEQYF.

This clonotype was observed a few times. The chain combines TRBV9 with TRBJ2-2; D remains ambiguous. The CDR3 sequence is 13 residues long. Trimming took 0 bases from V and 4 from J, leaving 4 bases between them. Germline values: CDR1 SGDLS, CDR2 YYNGEE. The CDR3: CASSVATTGELFF. CDR3 DNA: TGTGCCAGCAGCGTAGCTACCACCGGGGAGCTGTTTTTT.

This chain links TRBV3-1 with TRBJ2-3, with D possibly matching TRBD2 (6 bases). There are 17 residues in the CDR3. Per the germline V gene, CDR1 is LGHDT and CDR2 is YNNKEL (reference sequence). V lost 0 bases, J lost 4 bases, and 17 bases lay in between. The CDR3 coding sequence is TGTGCCAGCAGCCAAGAATTTTACGGGGGAGCGTCAGATACGCAGTATTTT. Protein sequence: CASSQEFYGGASDTQYF.

This clonotype has more than one count but fewer than ten. The chain has TRBV12-3 or TRBV12-4 and TRBJ1-3; TRBD1 aligns across 12 bases. The CDR3 is 18 amino acids. V lost 8 bases, J lost 2 bases, and 13 bases stayed unmatched. The CDR3 bases are TGTGCCAGCGGCAACCGGGACAGGGGGCTAATCCCTGGAAACACCATATATTTT. As protein: CASGNRDRGLIPGNTIYF.

V usage is TRBV2 and J usage is TRBJ2-7; TRBD2 is a possible D gene (6 bases). This CDR3 has 13 residues. With 6 bases removed from V and 0 bases from J, the gap between germline ends came to 9 bases. Germline assignment: CDR1 SNHLY and CDR2 FYNNEI. This CDR3 is CASRGLPSYEQYF. CDR3 bases: TGTGCCAGCAGGGGACTCCCCTCCTACGAGCAGTACTTC.

This clonotype was seen ten or more times. The CDR3 spells CATSAAGDTQYF. As DNA, the CDR3 is TGTGCCACCAGTGCAGCGGGTGATACGCAGTATTTT. The chain uses TRBV24-1 and TRBJ2-3; TRBD2 might be the D (6 bases). Germline CDR1 and CDR2: KGHDR and SFDVKD. The CDR3 has 12 residues. V was cut by 5 bases and J by 6 bases, with 8 bases left in between.

The table lists this clonotype with a few counts. The chain combines TRBV4-2 with TRBJ1-2, with D perhaps matching TRBD1 (6 bases). The CDR3 has 17 residues. The V gene's germline CDR1 is LGHNA and CDR2 YNFKEQ. V lost 0 bases and J 0 bases, leaving 14 bases between the germline ends. The CDR3 sequence: CASSQDGWGATNYGYTF. The CDR3 DNA sequence: TGTGCCAGCAGCCAAGATGGGTGGGGGGCAACTAACTATGGCTACACCTTC.

A few counts support this clonotype. The V call is TRBV7-9, the J call TRBJ2-1; maybe TRBD2 (5 bases). The ends were cut back, 7 bases at V and 8 bases at J, with 15 bases in the middle. The CDR3 runs to 13 residues. The germline gives CDR1 SEHNR, CDR2 FQNEAQ (reference sequence). The CDR3 loop reads CASNLRATDEQFF. The DNA of the CDR3 is TGTGCCAGCAACCTGAGGGCTACCGATGAGCAGTTCTTC.

The chain uses TRBV7-2 and TRBJ1-1; D perhaps matches TRBD1 (5 bases). Trimming shortened V by 1 base and J by 9 bases, and 24 bases separated the two germline ends. Germline V gene data show CDR1 as SGHTA and CDR2 as FQGNSA. The CDR3 is 17 amino acids. CDR3 nucleotides: TGTGCCAGCAGCTTAGTAGGAGGGGCCGGCCAACAGAACAAAGCTTTCTTT. It yields the protein CASSLVGGAGQQNKAFF. Drawing the rest from reference TRBV7-2 and TRBJ1-1, the complete variable domain is GAGVSQSPSNKVTEKGKDVELRCDPISGHTALYWYRQSLGQGLEFLIYFQGNSAPDKSGLPSDRFSAERTGGSVSTLTIQRTQQEDSAVYLCASSLVGGAGQQNKAFFGQGTRLTVV.

The table lists this clonotype with many counts. The J gene is TRBJ2-2, the V gene TRBV7-2; 7 nucleotides align to TRBD2. CDR1 is SGHTA and CDR2 is FQGNSA in the germline V gene. V dropped 4 bases and J dropped 4; count of bases not matched to a gene: 6. The CDR3 has 15 amino acids. CDR3 nucleotide sequence: TGTGCCAGCAGCTCAAGCCAGCGGGGCACCGGGGAGCTGTTTTTT. Protein product: CASSSSQRGTGELFF.

This clonotype has only a few counts. The gene calls are TRBV6-2 or TRBV6-3 and TRBJ1-4; maybe TRBD1 (6 bases). CDR3 length: 13 amino acids. Germline V CDR1 and CDR2: MNHEY, SVGEGT. Trimming took off 6 bases at V and 7 bases at J, with 12 bases between the two ends. In nucleotides, the CDR3 is TGTGCCAGCAGCGGACAGACCGTTGAAAAACTGTTTTTT. This sequence encodes CASSGQTVEKLFF.

This clonotype has just a few counts. The chain uses TRBV5-1 and TRBJ1-2, with a tentative D call TRBD1 (5 bases). Germline CDR1 reads SGHRS; CDR2 reads YFSETQ. V dropped 0 bases and J dropped 4 bases, with 25 bases sitting between them. This CDR3 has 19 amino acids. Here the CDR3 DNA reads TGCGCCAGCAGCTTGGACGACCGGCAGGGAGGCCTTCGTAGCTATGGCTACACCTTC. Translation: CASSLDDRQGGLRSYGYTF. Full variable domain (outside the CDR3, taken from reference TRBV5-1 and TRBJ1-2): KAGVTQTPRYLIKTRGQQVTLSCSPISGHRSVSWYQQTPGQGLQFLFEYFSETQRNKGNFPGRFSGRQFSNSRSEMNVSTLELGDSALYLCASSLDDRQGGLRSYGYTFGSGTRLTVV.

This clonotype was seen only a few times. The V gene is TRBV11-2, the J gene TRBJ2-7; D gene unclear. From germline, CDR1 is SGHAT and CDR2 FQNNGV. The CDR3 covers 18 residues. Between the trimmed V and J ends, which lost 1 base and 2 bases, there was a span of 21 bases. The CDR3 DNA is TGTGCCAGCAGCTTAGTCCCCCCCCCCACAGCAGGAACCTACGAGCAGTACTTC. Protein product: CASSLVPPPTAGTYEQYF.

This clonotype was detected only a few times. This rearrangement joins TRBV20-1 to TRBJ1-1, with a tentative D call TRBD1 (5 bases). The V gene lost 4 bases and the J gene lost 1 base, with 16 bases spanning the gap. CDR1 DFQATT and CDR2 SNEGSKA come from the germline V gene (reference sequence). The CDR3 totals 15 residues. The CDR3 DNA follows: TGCAGTGCTAAGAGGGGAGGGACGGCGAACACTGAAGCTTTCTTT. Translated: CSAKRGGTANTEAFF.

This clonotype was detected a few times. V is TRBV4-1 and J is TRBJ1-5, with 8 bases lining up with TRBD1. This CDR3 has 15 amino acids. Germline assignment: CDR1 MGHRA and CDR2 YSYEKL. The V gene end was trimmed by 5 bases and the J gene end by 0 bases; junction bases not matched to a gene: 3. The CDR3 coding sequence is TGCGCCAGCAGCTACAGGGGGGATAGCAATCAGCCCCAGCATTTT. As protein: CASSYRGDSNQPQHF.

Many counts were recorded for this clonotype. The rearrangement joins TRBV29-1 to TRBJ2-5; D remains unclear. CDR3 length: 15 amino acids. From germline, CDR1 is SQVTM and CDR2 ANQGSEA. V lost 1 base, J lost 7 bases, and 19 bases lay in between. DNA of the CDR3: TGCAGCGTTGAAGGGACGGAGCTTAGGGAAGCGACCCAGTACTTC. It encodes CSVEGTELREATQYF.

The sample holds a few counts of this clonotype. The chain couples TRBV20-1 to TRBJ1-1; D is possibly TRBD1 (5 bases). V dropped 0 bases and J dropped 0 bases, with 8 bases sitting between them. The CDR3 length is 14 residues. Germline V gene sequence: CDR1 DFQATT, CDR2 SNEGSKA (reference sequence). The CDR3 DNA reads TGCAGTGCTAGAGATGGGACGGTGAACACTGAAGCTTTCTTT. Translation gives CSARDGTVNTEAFF.

The table lists this clonotype with a few counts. The rearrangement joins TRBV12-3 or TRBV12-4 to TRBJ1-2; 9 positions match TRBD1. CDR3 length: 14 residues. V dropped 3 bases and J dropped 5; count of bases not matched to a gene: 4. The DNA for the CDR3 is TGTGCCAGCAGTTTCACAGGGGGCCGATATGGCTACACCTTC. This codes for CASSFTGGRYGYTF.

The chain's CDR3 is CASSPGRDRGPYEQYF. Written as DNA, the CDR3 is TGTGCCAGCAGCCCGGGGCGGGACAGGGGCCCCTACGAGCAGTACTTC. The V gene is TRBV5-4, the J gene TRBJ2-7; TRBD1 matches at 10 bases. CDR3 size: 16 residues. CDR1 is SGHNT, CDR2 YYREEE, per germline (reference sequence). J gave up 2 bases and V 4 bases, and 9 bases lay outside the gene matches. Variable domain in full (rest from reference TRBV5-4 and TRBJ2-7): ETGVTQSPTHLIKTRGQQVTLRCSSQSGHNTVSWYQQALGQGPQFIFQYYREEENGRGNFPPRFSGLQFPNYSSELNVNALELDDSALYLCASSPGRDRGPYEQYFGPGTRLTVT.

This chain joins TRBV15 and TRBJ2-5; TRBD2 aligns across 9 bases. The CDR3 is 15 residues long. Germline V gene data show CDR1 as LNHNV and CDR2 as YYDKDF (reference sequence). V gave up 1 base and J gave up 5 bases; unmatched junction bases: 5. CDR3 coding DNA: TGTGCCACCAGCAGAGGCTCCGGACTAGCGGAGACCCAGTACTTC. This codes for CATSRGSGLAETQYF.

V is TRBV28 and J is TRBJ2-5; maybe TRBD1 (6 bases). CDR1 and CDR2 from the germline V gene are MDHEN and SYDVKM. V was clipped by 2 bases and J by 0 bases, with 13 bases between them. The CDR3 totals 16 residues. The CDR3 here is CASSLRTETYQETQYF. As DNA, the CDR3 is TGTGCCAGCAGTTTAAGGACAGAGACGTACCAAGAGACCCAGTACTTC.

J is TRBJ2-2 and V is TRBV3-1; possible D gene TRBD1, 6 bases. The germline CDR1 and CDR2 sequences are LGHDT and YNNKEL (reference sequence). Trimming shortened V by 5 bases and J by 13 bases, and 29 bases separated the two germline ends. The CDR3 extends over 17 amino acids. The CDR3 spells CASSTGTPWGTPAVLFF. DNA for the CDR3: TGTGCCAGCAGCACTGGGACACCCTGGGGGACACCGGCGGTGCTGTTTTTT.

This clonotype has a handful of counts. The chain uses TRBV7-9 and TRBJ2-4; TRBD1 agrees at 9 bases. This CDR3 is 16 amino acids long. The ends lost 5 bases at V and 1 base at J; junction bases unmatched: 6. Germline V lookup: CDR1 SEHNR, CDR2 FQNEAQ (reference sequence). The CDR3 DNA reads as TGTGCCAGCAGCGGGGACAGGGAAGCGGCCAAAAACATTCAGTACTTC. Translation: CASSGDREAAKNIQYF.